The T cell receptor (beta chain) described here comes from a study of T cells in Graves' hyperthyroidism and ophthalmopathy. RNA transcripts served as the template for amplifying TCR beta CDR3 regions. HTBI primers drove first-round RT-PCR of the TCR CDR3. TCRdb used MiXCR to reprocess the multiplex PCR reads, holding one entry per CDR3 protein. Of hundreds of thousands of distinct CDR3 sequences in the sample, approximately 14% were seen once. This clonotype was detected a few times. This CDR3 comprises 13 residues. Germline V CDR1 and CDR2: SGHRS, YFSETQ. Trimming removed 6 bases at V and 0 bases at J, with 9 bases between.

The source material was blood. The chain links TRBV5-1 to TRBJ1-1; perhaps TRBD1 as D (5 bases). This receptor was identified in a woman younger than 35 with Graves' hyperthyroidism. The CDR3 coding sequence is TGCGCCAGCACCGGCAGGGTGAACACTGAAGCTTTCTTT. Encoded protein: CASTGRVNTEAFF.